Listed below are T cell receptor beta chains from one sample, sequenced in a study of T cells in Graves' hyperthyroidism and ophthalmopathy. TCRdb used MiXCR to reprocess the multiplex PCR reads, holding one entry per CDR3 protein. The table includes over 500,000 distinct CDR3 sequences, 13% to 15% detected once. The source material was blood. The receptors stem from a woman between 35 and 50 years old with Graves' hyperthyroidism. The CDR3 runs from the conserved cysteine through the conserved F or W.

V: TRBV20-1
CDR3: CSAPADRGAEAFF

V: TRBV9
CDR3: CASSEPGRSNQPQHF

V: TRBV7-9
CDR3: CATRSGVNEQFF

V: TRBV6-1
CDR3: CASSETGRDGYTF

V: TRBV4-1
CDR3: CASSQPGRGGANVLTF

V: TRBV5-1
CDR3: CASSLGPGTSGRLVNEQFF

V: TRBV5-1
CDR3: CASSPGSGADTQYF

V: TRBV18
CDR3: CASSRLGTGVNTEAFF

V: TRBV5-4
CDR3: CASSLTSGEWDTQYF

V: TRBV7-9
CDR3: CASSLVGGGINEKLFF

V: TRBV7-2
CDR3: CASSPGPPYEQYF

V: TRBV7-2
CDR3: CASSWAFKNEQFF

V: TRBV27
CDR3: CASTIQGSYNEQFF

V: TRBV12-3/TRBV12-4
CDR3: CASSQFAGNTIYF

V: TRBV5-5
CDR3: CASSSLPGLALFSSYNEQFF

V: TRBV20-1
CDR3: CSARGRSYGYTF

V: TRBV6-1
CDR3: CASSESPSSETQYF

V: TRBV30
CDR3: CAWSVGRVYGYTF

V: TRBV20-1
CDR3: CSARDQVGRVNQPQHF

V: TRBV29-1
CDR3: CSVEDEAGDHQQETQYF

V: TRBV13
CDR3: CASSLRSSGYNEQFF

V: TRBV11-2
CDR3: CASSLEAGKVGELFF

V: TRBV11-2
CDR3: CASSIGSGAGSEAFF

V: TRBV18
CDR3: CASSPLRELFF

V: TRBV3-1
CDR3: CASSQGNRVFF

V: TRBV5-4
CDR3: CASSPGGATNEKLFF

V: TRBV6-6
CDR3: CASSYAAGPQETQYF

V: TRBV7-9
CDR3: CASSAETSGRPETQYF

V: TRBV20-1
CDR3: CSARGQTSTDTQYF

V: TRBV28
CDR3: CASSLYRKPYGYTF

V: TRBV6-5
CDR3: CASSYEGGVYEQYF

V: TRBV15
CDR3: CATSREKGGGQPQHF

V: TRBV13
CDR3: CASSLRGKYSPLHF

V: TRBV28
CDR3: CASSQALADTTMKQFF

V: TRBV2
CDR3: CASSLSRTGSGANVLTF

V: TRBV11-2
CDR3: CASSWAGTGGFEQYF

V: TRBV27
CDR3: CASSLYPGPPTKGSYEQYF

V: TRBV6-6
CDR3: CASSYSTGAGGNTEAFF

V: TRBV15
CDR3: CATSRSGGTDTQYF

V: TRBV27
CDR3: CASNQNEQYF

V: TRBV28
CDR3: CASRGQGGNQPQHF

V: TRBV28
CDR3: CASSTDSGTDTQYF

V: TRBV20-1
CDR3: CSANHYKTGTKWRLLGSDTQYF

V: TRBV18
CDR3: CASSGGLTQETQYF

V: TRBV20-1
CDR3: CSAINRIGGGYTF

V: TRBV18
CDR3: CASSPLAGVAGAKNIQYF

V: TRBV2
CDR3: CASSEGTGRETQYF

V: TRBV20-1
CDR3: CSARDPGTEAFF

V: TRBV5-1
CDR3: CASSVTSGSFNEQFF

V: TRBV9
CDR3: CASSVGSGAETQYF

V: TRBV11-2
CDR3: CASSLSGSDTDTQYF

V: TRBV7-2
CDR3: CASRGLAGGEQYF

V: TRBV6-1
CDR3: CASSEEWTGSSGNTIYF

V: TRBV6-1
CDR3: CASILAGRYEQYF